This entry is about one T cell receptor beta chain. Its antigen is currently unknown. This record comes from a study of PD-1 blockade in mismatch repair-deficient tumors. The V gene lost 5 bases and the J gene lost 5 bases, with 6 bases spanning the gap. In germline, CDR1 is GTSNPN, CDR2 SVGIG (reference sequence). This CDR3 spans 10 amino acids. General study points: Rapid post-treatment expansion, then contraction, generally preceding radiologic response, marked tumor-resident clones.

TCRdb keeps only in-frame clones here, not all; method: immunoSEQ multiplex PCR. The sample has some 130,000 clones, approximately 91% seen once. The TCR-sequenced patients were a few responders to pembrolizumab. The sample here was peripheral blood, taken approximately 72 weeks after starting pembrolizumab. The chain couples TRBV30 to TRBJ1-1; no definite D call. This clonotype was sampled from an adult with mismatch repair-deficient cancer. CDR3 protein: CAWQTTEAFF. In DNA form, the CDR3 reads TGTGCCTGGCAGACTACTGAAGCTTTCTTT.